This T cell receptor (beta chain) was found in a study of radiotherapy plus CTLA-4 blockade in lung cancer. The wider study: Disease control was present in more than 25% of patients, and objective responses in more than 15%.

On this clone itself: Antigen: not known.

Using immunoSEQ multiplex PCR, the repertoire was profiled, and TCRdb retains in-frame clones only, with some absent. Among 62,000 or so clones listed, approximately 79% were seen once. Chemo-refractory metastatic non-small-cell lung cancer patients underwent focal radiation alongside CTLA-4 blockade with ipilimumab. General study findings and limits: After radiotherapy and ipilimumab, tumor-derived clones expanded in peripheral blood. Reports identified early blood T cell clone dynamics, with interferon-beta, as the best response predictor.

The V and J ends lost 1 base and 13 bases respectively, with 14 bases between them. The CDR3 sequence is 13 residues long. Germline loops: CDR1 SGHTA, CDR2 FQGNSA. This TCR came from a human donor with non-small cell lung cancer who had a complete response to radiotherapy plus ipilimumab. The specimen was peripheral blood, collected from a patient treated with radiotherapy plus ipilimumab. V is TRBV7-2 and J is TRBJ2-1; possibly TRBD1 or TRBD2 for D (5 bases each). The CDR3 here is CASSLGEGFEQFF. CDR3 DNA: TGTGCCAGCAGCTTAGGTGAGGGGTTTGAACAGTTCTTC.